A selection of T cell receptor beta chains follows, all from one sample in a study of shared clonotypes between healthy human individuals. Sequenced by immunoSEQ multiplex PCR; TCRdb stores in-frame clones only, minus some. The table shows approximately 1.5 million clones, with 98% occurring only once. Sequences were obtained from naive CD4+ T cells sorted from blood. The source of these receptors is a man aged 25 to 45 in good health. Each CDR3 is given with its conserved first and last residue. Fields, in order: D gene, V gene, clone size, J gene, CDR3 protein, CDR3 DNA. D genes are given only for firm matches. For some rows the clone size is stated as once, few or many, or as a class when expanded; others skip it.

d_call: .; v_call: TRBV11-2; clone_size: .; j_call: TRBJ2-6; cdr3_aa: CASSQWGANVLTF; cdr3_nt: TGTGCCAGCAGCCAGTGGGGGGCCAACGTCCTGACTTTC
d_call: .; v_call: TRBV5-1; clone_size: .; j_call: TRBJ2-5; cdr3_aa: CASSLGSGDTLETQYF; cdr3_nt: TGCGCCAGCAGTTTGGGGAGTGGTGACACCCTAGAGACCCAGTACTTC
d_call: .; v_call: TRBV7-7; clone_size: .; j_call: TRBJ1-1; cdr3_aa: CASSSKVGTEAFF; cdr3_nt: TGTGCTAGCAGCTCCAAAGTCGGCACTGAAGCTTTCTTT
d_call: .; v_call: TRBV6-5; clone_size: .; j_call: TRBJ1-1; cdr3_aa: CASLGGPNTEAFF; cdr3_nt: TGTGCCAGCCTCGGAGGGCCGAACACTGAAGCTTTCTTT
d_call: .; v_call: TRBV5-6; clone_size: once; j_call: TRBJ2-7; cdr3_aa: CASSRFSSYEQYF; cdr3_nt: TGTGCCAGCAGCCGGTTCAGCTCCTACGAGCAGTACTTC
d_call: .; v_call: TRBV11-2; clone_size: .; j_call: TRBJ2-5; cdr3_aa: CASSHSTGQGGTQYF; cdr3_nt: TGTGCCAGCAGTCACTCGACGGGGCAGGGGGGGACCCAGTACTTC
d_call: TRBD1; v_call: TRBV10-3; clone_size: .; j_call: TRBJ2-7; cdr3_aa: CAIISDRGGEQYF; cdr3_nt: TGTGCCATCATATCGGACAGGGGGGGTGAGCAGTACTTC
d_call: .; v_call: TRBV5-1; clone_size: .; j_call: TRBJ2-6; cdr3_aa: CASSSGLAGLLKGAGANVLTF; cdr3_nt: TGCGCCAGCAGCTCGGGTTTAGCGGGCCTCCTTAAGGGGGCTGGGGCCAACGTCCTGACTTTC
d_call: .; v_call: TRBV5-6; clone_size: .; j_call: TRBJ1-5; cdr3_aa: CASSLGGAALSNQPQHF; cdr3_nt: TGTGCCAGCAGCTTGGGAGGGGCCGCCTTAAGCAATCAGCCCCAGCATTTT
d_call: TRBD1; v_call: TRBV30; clone_size: .; j_call: TRBJ1-5; cdr3_aa: CAWSRFRGQGPNQPQHF; cdr3_nt: TGTGCCTGGAGTAGATTTAGGGGACAGGGGCCAAATCAGCCCCAGCATTTT
d_call: TRBD2; v_call: TRBV12-5; clone_size: .; j_call: TRBJ2-3; cdr3_aa: CASGQGLAGITDTQYF; cdr3_nt: TGTGCTAGTGGCCAGGGACTAGCGGGTATCACAGATACGCAGTATTTT
d_call: .; v_call: TRBV6-6; clone_size: .; j_call: TRBJ2-3; cdr3_aa: CASRGANTDTQYF; cdr3_nt: TGTGCCAGCAGAGGGGCTAACACAGATACGCAGTATTTT
d_call: TRBD1; v_call: TRBV2; clone_size: .; j_call: TRBJ1-5; cdr3_aa: CASRGDSYNQPQHF; cdr3_nt: TGTGCCAGCAGGGGGGACAGCTACAATCAGCCCCAGCATTTT
d_call: TRBD2; v_call: TRBV5-1; clone_size: .; j_call: TRBJ2-7; cdr3_aa: CASSLAASGGGRYEQYF; cdr3_nt: TGCGCCAGCAGCTTGGCGGCTAGCGGGGGAGGGCGCTACGAGCAGTACTTC
d_call: .; v_call: TRBV5-1; clone_size: .; j_call: TRBJ2-7; cdr3_aa: CASSLAGGSGSYEQYF; cdr3_nt: TGCGCCAGCAGCTTGGCTGGCGGGTCTGGATCCTACGAGCAGTACTTC
d_call: .; v_call: TRBV5-6; clone_size: .; j_call: TRBJ2-3; cdr3_aa: CASSLRQGGFADTQYF; cdr3_nt: TGTGCCAGCAGCTTGCGTCAGGGGGGTTTTGCAGATACGCAGTATTTT
d_call: .; v_call: TRBV19; clone_size: .; j_call: TRBJ2-3; cdr3_aa: CASSSPTRITQYF; cdr3_nt: TGTGCCAGTAGTTCCCCGACTAGGATCACGCAGTATTTT
d_call: TRBD1; v_call: TRBV7-6; clone_size: .; j_call: TRBJ2-1; cdr3_aa: CASSFGQGGPHNEQFF; cdr3_nt: TGTGCCAGCAGCTTCGGACAGGGGGGACCTCACAATGAGCAGTTCTTC
d_call: TRBD1; v_call: TRBV5-1; clone_size: .; j_call: TRBJ1-1; cdr3_aa: CASSSMTGTEAFF; cdr3_nt: TGCGCCAGCAGCTCAATGACAGGGACTGAAGCTTTCTTT
d_call: .; v_call: TRBV5-6; clone_size: .; j_call: TRBJ1-2; cdr3_aa: CASSLPDSYGYTF; cdr3_nt: TGTGCCAGCAGCCTGCCGGACAGTTATGGCTACACCTTC
d_call: TRBD2; v_call: TRBV5-4; clone_size: .; j_call: TRBJ2-7; cdr3_aa: CASSFTGGRVEEQYF; cdr3_nt: TGTGCCAGCAGCTTTACCGGCGGGAGGGTGGAAGAGCAGTACTTC
d_call: TRBD2; v_call: TRBV6-6; clone_size: .; j_call: TRBJ2-1; cdr3_aa: CASTLSGSSNNEQFF; cdr3_nt: TGTGCCAGCACCCTTAGCGGGTCGTCTAACAATGAGCAGTTCTTC
d_call: .; v_call: TRBV4-3; clone_size: .; j_call: TRBJ2-7; cdr3_aa: CASSQDLLLGDEQYF; cdr3_nt: TGCGCCAGCAGCCAAGATCTACTCCTAGGGGACGAGCAGTACTTC
d_call: .; v_call: TRBV30; clone_size: .; j_call: TRBJ2-7; cdr3_aa: CAWSVGSAGQYF; cdr3_nt: TGTGCCTGGAGTGTCGGGTCGGCGGGGCAGTACTTC
d_call: .; v_call: TRBV28; clone_size: once; j_call: TRBJ2-1; cdr3_aa: CASRYGSHEQFF; cdr3_nt: TGTGCCAGCAGATACGGATCCCATGAGCAGTTCTTC
d_call: TRBD1; v_call: TRBV7-9; clone_size: .; j_call: TRBJ1-1; cdr3_aa: CASIRQGRNTEAFF; cdr3_nt: TGTGCCAGCATCCGACAGGGAAGGAACACTGAAGCTTTCTTT
d_call: TRBD2; v_call: TRBV7-6; clone_size: .; j_call: TRBJ2-1; cdr3_aa: CASSLRGLAGYNEQFF; cdr3_nt: TGTGCCAGCAGCTTAAGAGGACTAGCGGGTTACAATGAGCAGTTCTTC
d_call: TRBD2; v_call: TRBV6-4; clone_size: once; j_call: TRBJ2-1; cdr3_aa: CASSAHGRRNNEQFF; cdr3_nt: TGTGCCAGCAGCGCTCACGGGAGGAGGAACAATGAGCAGTTCTTC
d_call: .; v_call: TRBV7-2; clone_size: .; j_call: TRBJ2-7; cdr3_aa: CASSLPLRRYYEQYF; cdr3_nt: TGTGCCAGCAGCCTTCCACTTCGGAGGTACTACGAGCAGTACTTC
d_call: TRBD1; v_call: TRBV6-5; clone_size: .; j_call: TRBJ2-7; cdr3_aa: CASSFQDRGREQYF; cdr3_nt: TGTGCCAGCAGTTTCCAGGACAGGGGACGCGAGCAGTACTTC
d_call: .; v_call: TRBV18; clone_size: .; j_call: TRBJ1-2; cdr3_aa: CASSPPSGKVNYGYTF; cdr3_nt: TGTGCCAGCTCACCACCGTCAGGGAAAGTCAACTATGGCTACACCTTC
d_call: .; v_call: TRBV5-1; clone_size: .; j_call: TRBJ2-1; cdr3_aa: CASSLEDGHGGSYNEQFF; cdr3_nt: TGCGCCAGCAGCTTGGAGGACGGTCACGGAGGCTCCTACAATGAGCAGTTCTTC
d_call: TRBD2; v_call: TRBV7-9; clone_size: .; j_call: TRBJ2-7; cdr3_aa: CASSIAGGYEQYF; cdr3_nt: TGTGCCAGCAGCATAGCGGGAGGCTACGAGCAGTACTTC
d_call: .; v_call: TRBV7-9; clone_size: .; j_call: TRBJ2-3; cdr3_aa: CASSRFGLASRVGTDTQYF; cdr3_nt: TGTGCCAGCAGCCGATTCGGGCTAGCGAGCCGGGTCGGCACAGATACGCAGTATTTT
d_call: .; v_call: TRBV2; clone_size: .; j_call: TRBJ1-3; cdr3_aa: CASSALLSGNTIYF; cdr3_nt: TGTGCCAGCAGTGCCCTACTGTCTGGAAACACCATATATTTT
d_call: TRBD1; v_call: TRBV5-6; clone_size: .; j_call: TRBJ2-4; cdr3_aa: CASSLRWTGFIQYF; cdr3_nt: TGTGCCAGCAGCTTGCGCTGGACAGGGTTCATTCAGTACTTC
d_call: TRBD2; v_call: TRBV27; clone_size: .; j_call: TRBJ2-1; cdr3_aa: CASSWREHNEQFF; cdr3_nt: TGTGCCAGCAGTTGGCGGGAGCACAATGAGCAGTTCTTC
d_call: TRBD2; v_call: TRBV2; clone_size: .; j_call: TRBJ2-3; cdr3_aa: CASSGRAGGTDTQYF; cdr3_nt: TGTGCCAGCAGTGGTAGGGCGGGAGGGACAGATACGCAGTATTTT
d_call: .; v_call: TRBV27; clone_size: once; j_call: TRBJ1-1; cdr3_aa: CASSEGSSLMNTEAFF; cdr3_nt: TGTGCCAGCAGTGAGGGCAGCTCTTTGATGAACACTGAAGCTTTCTTT
d_call: .; v_call: TRBV9; clone_size: once; j_call: TRBJ2-7; cdr3_aa: CASSGRPDGRSYEQYF; cdr3_nt: TGTGCCAGCAGCGGAAGACCCGACGGCCGCTCCTACGAGCAGTACTTC
d_call: .; v_call: TRBV28; clone_size: .; j_call: TRBJ1-1; cdr3_aa: CASSRDRLNTEAFF; cdr3_nt: TGTGCCAGCAGTCGTGACAGATTGAACACTGAAGCTTTCTTT
d_call: .; v_call: TRBV7-2; clone_size: .; j_call: TRBJ2-7; cdr3_aa: CASTREGGGPGEQYF; cdr3_nt: TGTGCCAGCACCCGAGAGGGGGGAGGGCCGGGAGAGCAGTACTTC
d_call: .; v_call: TRBV7-2; clone_size: .; j_call: TRBJ1-5; cdr3_aa: CASSSNNQPQHF; cdr3_nt: TGTGCCAGCAGCAGCAACAATCAGCCCCAGCATTTT
d_call: .; v_call: TRBV27; clone_size: .; j_call: TRBJ1-2; cdr3_aa: CASSLVQGGGYTF; cdr3_nt: TGTGCCAGCAGTTTAGTTCAGGGTGGCGGCTACACCTTC
d_call: .; v_call: TRBV19; clone_size: .; j_call: TRBJ1-4; cdr3_aa: CASSMIGEKLFF; cdr3_nt: TGTGCCAGTAGTATGATAGGGGAAAAACTGTTTTTT
d_call: TRBD1; v_call: TRBV2; clone_size: .; j_call: TRBJ2-3; cdr3_aa: CASSRTPGQGSPDTQYF; cdr3_nt: TGTGCCAGCAGCCGCACACCGGGACAGGGAAGTCCAGATACGCAGTATTTT
d_call: .; v_call: TRBV2; clone_size: .; j_call: TRBJ1-4; cdr3_aa: CASSEDRAGEKLFF; cdr3_nt: TGTGCCAGCAGTGAAGACAGGGCAGGGGAAAAACTGTTTTTT
d_call: TRBD2; v_call: TRBV6-5; clone_size: .; j_call: TRBJ2-7; cdr3_aa: CASSYTGTTYEQYF; cdr3_nt: TGTGCCAGCAGTTACACCGGGACTACCTACGAGCAGTACTTC
d_call: .; v_call: TRBV7-8; clone_size: .; j_call: TRBJ2-7; cdr3_aa: CASREDSLLGLEQYF; cdr3_nt: TGTGCCAGCAGAGAAGACAGCCTGCTGGGTCTGGAGCAGTACTTC
d_call: TRBD2; v_call: TRBV2; clone_size: .; j_call: TRBJ2-5; cdr3_aa: CASSEGVTSVVETQYF; cdr3_nt: TGTGCCAGCAGTGAAGGAGTGACTAGCGTAGTGGAGACCCAGTACTTC